Each of the 25 T cell receptor beta chains below was sequenced from the same sample in a study of OX40 agonist ivuxolimab in advanced cancers. Method: immunoSEQ multiplex PCR; TCRdb's copy keeps in-frame clones and lacks some. Of 50,000 to 75,000 clones listed, 84% are singletons. The material was CD4+ or CD8+ T cells sorted from blood, obtained in a trial of the OX40 agonist ivuxolimab. All receptors derive from an adult with an advanced solid tumor such as melanoma, head and neck, liver or kidney cancer.

The CDR3 DNA follows: TGCAGCGTTGGCAGTAGCGGGGGATTACAAGAGACCCAGTACTTC. Its translation is CSVGSSGGLQETQYF. The rearrangement links TRBV29-1 to TRBJ2-5, with 9 positions matching TRBD2. The CDR3 has 15 residues. The V and J ends lost 4 bases and 2 bases, in that order; junction bases with no gene match: 8. Germline CDR1 and CDR2: SQVTM and ANQGSEA.

V and J are TRBV27 and TRBJ2-5; 8 nucleotides line up with TRBD1. Trimming cost V 8 bases and J 5 bases; bases outside gene matches: 7. The length of the CDR3 is 13 residues. Germline values: CDR1 MNHEY, CDR2 SMNVEV (reference sequence). Written as DNA, the CDR3 is TGTGCCAGCTCGACAGGGGTCGGGGAGACCCAGTACTTC. It encodes CASSTGVGETQYF.

This clone was detected a few times. The CDR3 nucleotides are TGTGCCAGCAGCCATAGGGGCAGCCGCTATAATTCACCCCTCCACTTT. This encodes CASSHRGSRYNSPLHF. This chain links TRBV27 with TRBJ1-6; TRBD1 might be the D (5 bases). Germline CDR1 and CDR2: MNHEY and SMNVEV (reference sequence). The CDR3 has 16 residues. Trimming left V 6 bases short and J 3 bases short, with 15 bases between.

On this clone itself: One end of the junction fails to match germline, which may point to a read error. The chain links TRBV9 to TRBJ2-1; D unresolved. Germline loops: CDR1 SGDLS, CDR2 YYNGEE. This CDR3 is built from 11 residues. The CDR3 sequence is CASSRFPDFIF. The CDR3 DNA sequence: TGTGCCAGCAGCAGATTCCCAGATTTTATCTTC.

The chain has TRBV5-1 and TRBJ2-3, with 7 bases fitting TRBD1. Germline CDR1 and CDR2: SGHRS and YFSETQ. This CDR3 is built from 15 residues. J was trimmed by 3 bases and V by 0 bases; bases with no gene match: 4. This chain's CDR3 is CASSLDYRGTDTQYF. The CDR3 DNA follows: TGCGCCAGCAGCTTGGATTACAGGGGTACAGATACGCAGTATTTT. Supplemented by reference TRBV5-1 and TRBJ2-3, the full variable domain reads KAGVTQTPRYLIKTRGQQVTLSCSPISGHRSVSWYQQTPGQGLQFLFEYFSETQRNKGNFPGRFSGRQFSNSRSEMNVSTLELGDSALYLCASSLDYRGTDTQYFGPGTRLTVL.

V usage is TRBV5-4 and J usage is TRBJ2-3, with D perhaps TRBD2 (6 bases). This CDR3 spans 14 amino acids. V was trimmed by 0 bases and J by 8 bases, leaving 13 bases between them. The germline gives CDR1 SGHNT, CDR2 YYREEE (reference sequence). The DNA for the CDR3 is TGTGCCAGCAGCTTGGAGATATTGGGGGGTACGCAGTATTTT. Translating it yields CASSLEILGGTQYF.

The rearrangement joins TRBV2 to TRBJ1-5, with D uncertain. From germline, CDR1 is SNHLY and CDR2 FYNNEI. V was pared by 8 bases and J by 0 bases, with 8 bases between. The CDR3 sequence is 13 residues long. CDR3 loop: CASVFHSNQPQHF. The CDR3, as DNA: TGTGCCAGCGTCTTTCATAGCAATCAGCCCCAGCATTTT.

The chain links TRBV5-4 to TRBJ2-7, with a weak D call TRBD2 (5 bases). Trimming cost V 2 bases and J 5 bases, with 14 bases left between them. The CDR3 consists of 14 residues. Germline CDR1 SGHNT, CDR2 YYREEE (reference sequence). The CDR3 DNA is TGTGCCAGCAGCTTAGGCGGGTTGGCCCACGAGCAGTACTTC. Amino acid sequence: CASSLGGLAHEQYF.

The V gene is TRBV28, the J gene TRBJ2-2; TRBD1 matches at 7 bases. Trimming cost V 4 bases and J 2 bases; bases outside gene matches: 4. CDR1 and CDR2 from the germline V gene are MDHEN and SYDVKM. The CDR3 is 15 residues long. The CDR3 DNA reads TGTGCCAGCAGTTGCCGGGACAGAAACACCGGGGAGCTGTTTTTT. Translating gives CASSCRDRNTGELFF. Together with reference TRBV28 and TRBJ2-2, the CDR3 gives the full variable domain: DVKVTQSSRYLVKRTGEKVFLECVQDMDHENMFWYRQDPGLGLRLIYFSYDVKMKEKGDIPEGYSVSREKKERFSLILESASTNQTSMYLCASSCRDRNTGELFFGEGSRLTVL.

This clone was seen once. The CDR3 coding sequence is TGTGCCAGCAGGGACAGGGATGACAATCAGCCCCAGCATTTT. It codes for CASRDRDDNQPQHF. The J gene is TRBJ1-5, the V gene TRBV28; 8 nucleotides line up with TRBD1. Germline loops: CDR1 MDHEN, CDR2 SYDVKM. The CDR3 runs 14 residues. Trimming at V came to 6 bases and at J to 3 bases, leaving 4 bases not matched to a gene.

The rearrangement uses TRBV2 and TRBJ2-4, with a possible D match to TRBD2 (6 bases). This CDR3 region has 14 residues. Germline loops: CDR1 SNHLY, CDR2 FYNNEI. V lost 7 bases, J lost 5 bases, and 15 bases lay in between. CDR3 region: CASKGRRLQNIQYF. As DNA, the CDR3 is TGTGCCAGCAAGGGGAGGAGACTTCAAAACATTCAGTACTTC.

The V gene is TRBV7-9, the J gene TRBJ2-4; a weak D match, TRBD2 (6 bases). The germline CDR1 and CDR2 sequences are SEHNR and FQNEAQ (reference sequence). The CDR3 runs 16 residues. Deletions cut 1 base from V and 0 bases from J, with 10 bases between. The CDR3 coding sequence is TGTGCCAGCAGCTTAGGACTAGGTTTAGCCAAAAACATTCAGTACTTC. Protein product: CASSLGLGLAKNIQYF. Together with reference TRBV7-9 and TRBJ2-4, the CDR3 gives the full variable domain: DTGVSQNPRHKITKRGQNVTFRCDPISEHNRLYWYRQTLGQGPEFLTYFQNEAQLEKSRLLSDRFSAERPKGSFSTLEIQRTEQGDSAMYLCASSLGLGLAKNIQYFGAGTRLSVL.

The V call is TRBV4-3, the J call TRBJ2-3, with D perhaps given as TRBD1 or TRBD2 (7 bases each). This CDR3 is 16 amino acids long. The germline V and J ends were trimmed by 4 bases and 6 bases, with 20 bases remaining between them. Germline V lookup: CDR1 LGHNA, CDR2 YSLEER. The CDR3 bases are TGCGCCAGCAGCCCAGCCACCGCAGGGGGGGTGGATACGCAGTATTTT. This gives the protein CASSPATAGGVDTQYF.

The chain recombines TRBV19 with TRBJ1-1; possibly TRBD1 for D (5 bases). Trimming cost V 5 bases and J 10 bases, with 20 bases left between them. The CDR3 covers 14 residues. The germline V gene encodes CDR1 LNHDA and CDR2 SQIVND (reference sequence). The CDR3 reads CASSPLNQGNRAFF. The CDR3 DNA sequence: TGTGCCAGTAGTCCCCTGAATCAGGGAAACAGAGCTTTCTTT.

This clone was observed a single time. This rearrangement joins TRBV9 to TRBJ2-1; 11 nucleotides agree with TRBD2. Per germline, CDR1 SGDLS and CDR2 YYNGEE. CDR3 length: 16 residues. After removal of 2 bases from V and 4 bases from J, the junction contained 5 bases not matched to a gene. The CDR3 coding sequence is TGTGCCAGCAGCGTTTCCGGGACTAGCGGATACAATGAGCAGTTCTTC. Amino acid sequence: CASSVSGTSGYNEQFF.

The rearrangement joins TRBV18 to TRBJ2-5, with unresolved D. V lost 0 bases, J lost 7 bases, and 15 bases lay in between. In germline, CDR1 is KGHSH, CDR2 LQKENI. The CDR3 consists of 15 residues. The CDR3 region has the DNA TGTGCCAGCTCACCACCTTCTTCGTCCTTCCGGACCCAGTACTTC. Encoded protein: CASSPPSSSFRTQYF.

The chain is built from TRBV7-2 and TRBJ1-4; D unclear. V lost 5 bases to trimming and J lost 1 base, with 11 bases between them. CDR3 size: 15 residues. CDR1 SGHTA and CDR2 FQGNSA come from the germline V gene. CDR3 sequence reads: CASSPFWGTNEKLFF. CDR3 coding DNA: TGTGCCAGCAGCCCCTTTTGGGGAACTAATGAAAAACTGTTTTTT.

The genes are TRBV4-3 and TRBJ2-2; D not certain. The CDR3 runs to 13 residues. Germline CDR1 is LGHNA and CDR2 is YSLEER. Trimming removed 1 base from V and 6 bases from J, with 6 bases in between. In nucleotides, the CDR3 is TGCGCCAGCAGCCAAGTGGCCTCCGGGGAGCTGTTTTTT. Translated, it gives CASSQVASGELFF.

This clone was seen only a few times. The V and J genes are TRBV9 and TRBJ2-3, with 10 bases fitting TRBD2. CDR3 size: 15 residues. Germline V lookup: CDR1 SGDLS, CDR2 YYNGEE. Losses at the gene ends were 4 bases for V and 5 bases for J; bases not matched to a gene: 7. This chain's CDR3 is CASSSLAGPLDTQYF. For the CDR3, the DNA is TGTGCCAGCAGCTCACTAGCGGGACCTCTAGATACGCAGTATTTT. Full variable domain (remainder filled in from reference TRBV9 and TRBJ2-3): DSGVTQTPKHLITATGQRVTLRCSPRSGDLSVYWYQQSLDQGLQFLIQYYNGEERAKGNILERFSAQQFPDLHSELNLSSLELGDSALYFCASSSLAGPLDTQYFGPGTRLTVL.

The chain uses TRBV2 and TRBJ2-3; 7 bases are a match to TRBD1. Germline assignment: CDR1 SNHLY and CDR2 FYNNEI. V lost 7 bases to trimming and J lost 2 bases; unmatched junction nucleotides: 6. The CDR3 extends over 14 amino acids. CDR3 sequence reads: CASKGDRVTDTQYF. CDR3 in DNA: TGTGCCAGCAAAGGTGACAGGGTCACAGATACGCAGTATTTT.

The V gene is TRBV7-9, the J gene TRBJ1-1; unclear D gene. V lost 1 base and J 6 bases, leaving 9 bases between the germline ends. Looked up from germline, CDR1 is SEHNR and CDR2 is FQNEAQ (reference sequence). The CDR3 is 13 residues long. CDR3 bases: TGTGCCAGCAGCTTAGGAGGTAGGCCTGAAGCTTTCTTT. It translates to CASSLGGRPEAFF.

CDR3 amino acids: CASSSRTGGNTDTQYF. The CDR3 DNA follows: TGCGCCAGCAGCTCCCGGACAGGGGGCAACACAGATACGCAGTATTTT. The chain employs TRBV5-1 and TRBJ2-3; 11 bases match TRBD1. The ends lost 3 bases at V and 2 bases at J; junction bases unmatched: 5. CDR1 is SGHRS, CDR2 YFSETQ, per germline. The CDR3 length is 16 residues.

Only one count was recorded for this clone. J is TRBJ2-3 and V is TRBV7-2; TRBD2 matches at 7 bases. V was pared by 5 bases and J by 5 bases, with 7 bases of the junction left unmatched. Germline CDR1 and CDR2: SGHTA and FQGNSA. The CDR3 has 14 amino acids. This CDR3 reads CASSQGLQLDTQYF. Here the CDR3 DNA reads TGTGCCAGCAGCCAGGGACTACAATTAGATACGCAGTATTTT.

This clone was counted once. The rearrangement uses TRBV28 and TRBJ1-1; D uncertain. The CDR3 is made up of 17 amino acids. The V end lost 5 bases, the J end lost 0 bases, and 19 bases lay between the germline ends. Germline assignment: CDR1 MDHEN and CDR2 SYDVKM. CDR3 protein: CASSVPARRDMNTEAFF. In DNA form, the CDR3 reads TGTGCCAGCAGTGTCCCCGCGAGGCGAGACATGAACACTGAAGCTTTCTTT. Filled out from reference TRBV28 and TRBJ1-1, the complete variable domain reads DVKVTQSSRYLVKRTGEKVFLECVQDMDHENMFWYRQDPGLGLRLIYFSYDVKMKEKGDIPEGYSVSREKKERFSLILESASTNQTSMYLCASSVPARRDMNTEAFFGQGTRLTVV.

The chain joins TRBV9 to TRBJ1-1, with D possibly being TRBD1 (6 bases). V shed 4 bases and J shed 8 bases, with 21 bases lying between them. This CDR3 is 15 amino acids long. Per the germline V gene, CDR1 is SGDLS and CDR2 is YYNGEE. The CDR3 nucleotides are TGTGCCAGCAGCCCTGCCGGGGACACTCCAGGAGAAGCTTTCTTT. This sequence encodes CASSPAGDTPGEAFF.